This TCR beta chain was recovered during a study of neurological immune-mediated disorders. Overall study results and limits: CDR3 amino acid sequences of expanded clones were not shared across subjects, a result suggesting private repertoires in all groups. Levels of TCR clonal expansion peaked in HTLV-1-associated myelopathy and reached their lowest in multiple sclerosis, under those of healthy controls.

V was trimmed by 1 base and J by 0 bases, leaving 4 bases between them. The CDR3 is 14 residues long. From germline, CDR1 is SGHRS and CDR2 YFSETQ. As for the cDNA, it was generated by 5'RACE with 10-nucleotide random UMIs. A single record per CDR3 protein comes from TCRdb applying MiXCR to the 5' RACE reads. The repertoire holds about 50,000 distinct CDR3 sequences, with over 4% as singletons. In its sample, this clonotype was seen many times. The antigen remains undetermined. The receptor was derived from a man aged 45-65 years with multiple sclerosis. This sequence joins TRBV5-1 and TRBJ2-2; D ambiguous. The sequencing input was PBMCs. CDR3 sequence reads: CASSLLPNTGELFF. Here the CDR3 DNA reads TGCGCCAGCAGCTTGTTGCCGAACACCGGGGAGCTGTTTTTT. The entire variable domain, with the rest obtained from reference TRBV5-1 and TRBJ2-2, is as follows: KAGVTQTPRYLIKTRGQQVTLSCSPISGHRSVSWYQQTPGQGLQFLFEYFSETQRNKGNFPGRFSGRQFSNSRSEMNVSTLELGDSALYLCASSLLPNTGELFFGEGSRLTVL.